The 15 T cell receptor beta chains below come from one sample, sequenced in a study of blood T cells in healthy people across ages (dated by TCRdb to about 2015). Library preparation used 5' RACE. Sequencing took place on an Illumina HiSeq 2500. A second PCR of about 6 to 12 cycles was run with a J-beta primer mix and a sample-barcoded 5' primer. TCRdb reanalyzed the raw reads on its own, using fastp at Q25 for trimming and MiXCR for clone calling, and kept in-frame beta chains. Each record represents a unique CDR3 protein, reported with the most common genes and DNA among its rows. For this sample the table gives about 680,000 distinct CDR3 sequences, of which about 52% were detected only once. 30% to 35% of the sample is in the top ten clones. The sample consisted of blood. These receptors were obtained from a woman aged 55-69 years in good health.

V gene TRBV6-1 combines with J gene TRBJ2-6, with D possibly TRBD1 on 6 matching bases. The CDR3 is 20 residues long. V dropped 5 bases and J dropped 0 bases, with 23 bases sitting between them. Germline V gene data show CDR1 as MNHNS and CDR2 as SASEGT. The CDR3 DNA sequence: TGTGCCAGCAGTACGGACAGTGGCATACGAACTAGCTCTGGGGCCAACGTCCTGACTTTC. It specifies CASSTDSGIRTSSGANVLTF.

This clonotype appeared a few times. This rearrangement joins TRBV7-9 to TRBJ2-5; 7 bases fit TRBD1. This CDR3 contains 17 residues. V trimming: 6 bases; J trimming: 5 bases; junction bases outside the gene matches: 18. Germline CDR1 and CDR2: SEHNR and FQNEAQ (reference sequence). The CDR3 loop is CASSSQTGLRLYETQYF. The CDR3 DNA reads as TGTGCCAGCAGTTCTCAGACAGGGCTAAGGCTTTATGAGACCCAGTACTTC.

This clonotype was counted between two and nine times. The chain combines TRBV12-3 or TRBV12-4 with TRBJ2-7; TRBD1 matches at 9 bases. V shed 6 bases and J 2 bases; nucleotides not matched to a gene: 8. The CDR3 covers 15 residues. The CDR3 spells CASSQMGTGTYEQYF. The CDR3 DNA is TGTGCCAGCAGCCAAATGGGGACAGGGACCTACGAGCAGTACTTC.

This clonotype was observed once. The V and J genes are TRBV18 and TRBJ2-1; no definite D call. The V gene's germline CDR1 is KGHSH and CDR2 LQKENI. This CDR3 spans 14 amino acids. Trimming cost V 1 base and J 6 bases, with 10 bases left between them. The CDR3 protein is CASSPQPSFNEQFF. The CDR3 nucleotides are TGTGCCAGCTCACCACAGCCCAGCTTCAATGAGCAGTTCTTC.

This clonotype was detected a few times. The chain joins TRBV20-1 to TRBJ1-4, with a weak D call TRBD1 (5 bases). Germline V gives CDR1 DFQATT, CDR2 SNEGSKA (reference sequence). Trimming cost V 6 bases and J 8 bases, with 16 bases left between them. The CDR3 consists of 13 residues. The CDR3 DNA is TGCAGTGCCGCTCAGGGTCCGGGGGAAAAACTGTTTTTT. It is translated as CSAAQGPGEKLFF.

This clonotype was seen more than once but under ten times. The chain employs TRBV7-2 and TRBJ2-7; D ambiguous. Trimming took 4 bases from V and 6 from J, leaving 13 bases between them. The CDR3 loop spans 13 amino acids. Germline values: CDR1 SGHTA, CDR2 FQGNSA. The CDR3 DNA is TGTGCCAGCAGCTGGGGAAGCTACTCCGAGCAGTACTTC. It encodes CASSWGSYSEQYF.

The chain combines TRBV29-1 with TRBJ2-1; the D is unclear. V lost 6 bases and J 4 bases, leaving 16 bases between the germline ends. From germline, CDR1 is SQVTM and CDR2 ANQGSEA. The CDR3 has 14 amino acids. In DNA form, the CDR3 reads TGCAGCGTGGAACCGTACGAGAATTACAATGAGCAGTTCTTC. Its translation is CSVEPYENYNEQFF.

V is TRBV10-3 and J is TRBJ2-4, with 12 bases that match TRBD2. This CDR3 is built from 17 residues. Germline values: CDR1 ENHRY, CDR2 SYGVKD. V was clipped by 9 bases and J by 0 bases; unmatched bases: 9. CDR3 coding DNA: TGTGCCATTTCTCCCGGACTAGCGGGGCTAGCCAAAAACATTCAGTACTTC. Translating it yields CAISPGLAGLAKNIQYF.

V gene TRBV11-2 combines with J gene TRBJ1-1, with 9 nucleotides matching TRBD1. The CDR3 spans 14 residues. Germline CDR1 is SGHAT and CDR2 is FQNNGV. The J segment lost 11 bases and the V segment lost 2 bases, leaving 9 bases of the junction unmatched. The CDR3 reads CASSLMLGTGRAFF. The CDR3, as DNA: TGTGCCAGCAGCTTAATGTTAGGGACAGGGCGGGCTTTCTTT.

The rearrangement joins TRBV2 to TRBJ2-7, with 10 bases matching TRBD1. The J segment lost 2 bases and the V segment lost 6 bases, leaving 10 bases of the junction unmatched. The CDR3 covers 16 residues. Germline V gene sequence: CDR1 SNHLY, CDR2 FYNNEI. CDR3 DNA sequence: TGTGCCAGCAGCCGAAAGACGGGACAGGGGACCTACGAGCAGTACTTC. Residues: CASSRKTGQGTYEQYF.

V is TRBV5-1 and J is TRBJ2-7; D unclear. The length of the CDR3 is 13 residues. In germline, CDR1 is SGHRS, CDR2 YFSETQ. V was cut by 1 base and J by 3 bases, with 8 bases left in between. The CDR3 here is CASSLLGIYEQYF. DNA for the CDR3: TGCGCCAGCAGCTTGCTGGGGATCTACGAGCAGTACTTC.

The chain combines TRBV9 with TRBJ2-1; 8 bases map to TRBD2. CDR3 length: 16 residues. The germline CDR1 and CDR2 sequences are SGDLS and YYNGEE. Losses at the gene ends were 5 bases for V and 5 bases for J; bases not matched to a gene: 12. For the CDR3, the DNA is TGTGCCAGCAGAGCGGGCGGTAGCGGGGAAAACAATGAGCAGTTCTTC. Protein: CASRAGGSGENNEQFF.

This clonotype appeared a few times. CDR3 DNA sequence: TGTGCCACCTCAGCGGGAGCCAAAAACATTCAGTACTTC. This gives the protein CATSAGAKNIQYF. The gene calls are TRBV27 and TRBJ2-4; TRBD2 is a possible D gene (6 bases). Germline CDR1 MNHEY, CDR2 SMNVEV (reference sequence). V was shortened by 10 bases and J by 0 bases, with 10 bases between the two germline ends. The CDR3 is made up of 13 amino acids.

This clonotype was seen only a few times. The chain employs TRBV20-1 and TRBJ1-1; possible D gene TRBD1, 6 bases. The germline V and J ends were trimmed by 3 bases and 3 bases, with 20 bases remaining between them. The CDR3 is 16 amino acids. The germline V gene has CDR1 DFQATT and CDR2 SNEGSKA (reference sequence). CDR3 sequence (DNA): TGCAGTGCTAGGCAGGACACAGGGCCCAATTACACTGAAGCTTTCTTT. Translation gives CSARQDTGPNYTEAFF.

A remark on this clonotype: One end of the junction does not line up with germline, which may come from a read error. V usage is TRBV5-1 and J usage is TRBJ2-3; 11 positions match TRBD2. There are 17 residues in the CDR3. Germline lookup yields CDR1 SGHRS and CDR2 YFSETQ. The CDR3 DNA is TGCGCCAGCAGCTTGGTCCCCGGTAGCGGGGGGGCAGATACGCTGTATTTT. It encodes CASSLVPGSGGADTLYF.